A selection of T cell receptor beta chains follows, all from one sample in a study of cytomegalovirus exposure and HLA in healthy donors. TCRdb's table, derived via immunoSEQ multiplex PCR, lists solely in-frame clones and lacks some. This table has under 200,000 clones, 75% to 90% appearing once. What was sequenced was PBMCs. These TCRs come from a woman in her twenties or thirties in good health and CMV-seronegative. CDR3s include the opening cysteine and the closing phenylalanine or tryptophan. The order of the fields is V gene, clone size, J gene, D gene, CDR3 protein, CDR3 DNA. D genes are given only for firm matches. Clone size, where shown, is once, few, many, or a class for clones that have expanded.

V: TRBV27
size: once
J: TRBJ2-2
D: -
CDR3: CASSPVKVSNTGELFF
DNA: TGTGCCAGCAGCCCGGTTAAAGTCTCGAACACCGGGGAGCTGTTTTTT

V: TRBV27
size: -
J: TRBJ1-1
D: TRBD1
CDR3: CASSHRRGDTEAFF
DNA: TGTGCCAGCAGTCACCGCAGGGGGGACACTGAAGCTTTCTTT

V: TRBV5-1
size: -
J: TRBJ1-1
D: TRBD1
CDR3: CASSWTGGTEAFF
DNA: TGCGCCAGCAGCTGGACAGGGGGCACTGAAGCTTTCTTT

V: TRBV7-9
size: few
J: TRBJ2-5
D: TRBD2
CDR3: CASSFRTSGNQETQYF
DNA: TGTGCCAGCAGCTTCCGGACTAGCGGGAACCAAGAGACCCAGTACTTC

V: TRBV6-1
size: -
J: TRBJ2-7
D: -
CDR3: CASSVGAYEQYF
DNA: TGTGCCAGCAGTGTAGGGGCCTACGAGCAGTACTTC

V: TRBV9
size: -
J: TRBJ2-7
D: TRBD1
CDR3: CASSFGQGDYEQYF
DNA: TGTGCCAGCAGCTTCGGACAGGGGGACTACGAGCAGTACTTC

V: TRBV5-4
size: -
J: TRBJ2-2
D: -
CDR3: CASSLGELELFF
DNA: TGTGCCAGCAGCTTGGGGGAGCTGGAGCTGTTTTTT

V: TRBV6-1
size: -
J: TRBJ1-4
D: -
CDR3: CASSEDRQPNEKLFF
DNA: TGTGCCAGCAGTGAAGACAGGCAGCCTAATGAAAAACTGTTTTTT

V: TRBV7-3
size: -
J: TRBJ2-3
D: -
CDR3: CASSLIGGLSDTQYF
DNA: TGTGCCAGCAGCTTAATAGGGGGTCTCTCAGATACGCAGTATTTT

V: TRBV5-1
size: few
J: TRBJ1-2
D: -
CDR3: CAIPTGDFNGYTF
DNA: TGCGCCATTCCGACCGGGGATTTTAATGGCTACACCTTC

V: TRBV5-1
size: -
J: TRBJ2-6
D: -
CDR3: CASSLEESGANVLTF
DNA: TGCGCCAGCAGCTTGGAAGAGTCTGGGGCCAACGTCCTGACTTTC

V: TRBV29-1
size: -
J: TRBJ1-1
D: TRBD1
CDR3: CSVRPPLDRGPTEAFF
DNA: TGCAGCGTCCGACCCCCACTGGACAGGGGGCCGACTGAAGCTTTCTTT

V: TRBV4-1
size: -
J: TRBJ2-5
D: TRBD1
CDR3: CASSQEGTGREETQYF
DNA: TGCGCCAGCAGCCAAGAAGGGACAGGGCGCGAAGAGACCCAGTACTTC

V: TRBV4-2
size: -
J: TRBJ2-3
D: -
CDR3: CASSQALLQGDTQYF
DNA: TGTGCCAGCAGCCAGGCATTACTGCAGGGAGATACGCAGTATTTT

V: TRBV7-9
size: -
J: TRBJ2-7
D: TRBD2
CDR3: CSSSRGGDEQYF
DNA: TGTTCCAGCAGCCGGGGGGGAGACGAGCAGTACTTC

V: TRBV7-9
size: -
J: TRBJ2-7
D: TRBD2
CDR3: CASSPRGLAGVGEQYF
DNA: TGTGCCAGCAGCCCACGTGGACTAGCGGGAGTAGGAGAGCAGTACTTC

V: TRBV4-1
size: -
J: TRBJ2-1
D: TRBD1
CDR3: CASSQDDRVTYNEQFF
DNA: TGCGCCAGCAGCCAAGATGACAGGGTAACTTACAATGAGCAGTTCTTC

V: TRBV10-3
size: -
J: TRBJ2-2
D: -
CDR3: CAIIRLASLGELFF
DNA: TGTGCCATCATTCGACTTGCCTCTCTAGGGGAGCTGTTTTTT

V: TRBV2
size: -
J: TRBJ1-1
D: TRBD1
CDR3: CASSEQGARGEAFF
DNA: TGTGCCAGCAGTGAACAGGGGGCGCGGGGTGAAGCTTTCTTT

V: TRBV28
size: -
J: TRBJ1-5
D: -
CDR3: CASNFNFVIQSNQPQHF
DNA: TGTGCCAGCAATTTTAATTTTGTAATACAGAGCAATCAGCCCCAGCATTTT

V: TRBV6-5
size: -
J: TRBJ2-7
D: TRBD2
CDR3: CASSYSPSGVYEQYF
DNA: TGTGCCAGCAGTTACTCGCCTAGCGGAGTCTACGAGCAGTACTTC

V: TRBV20-1
size: -
J: TRBJ2-7
D: -
CDR3: CSASPGFEQYF
DNA: TGCAGTGCTAGCCCGGGTTTCGAGCAGTACTTC

V: TRBV5-1
size: -
J: TRBJ2-1
D: -
CDR3: CASSLGGPGSYNEQFF
DNA: TGCGCCAGCAGCCTGGGGGGGCCCGGGTCCTACAATGAGCAGTTCTTC

V: TRBV5-6
size: -
J: TRBJ2-7
D: TRBD2
CDR3: CASSVGLAGYEQYF
DNA: TGTGCCAGCAGCGTGGGACTAGCGGGTTACGAGCAGTACTTC